This T cell receptor (beta chain) was retrieved from a study of beta chain features in type 1 diabetes. The CDR3 is made up of 15 amino acids. Trimming cost V 11 bases and J 5 bases; bases outside gene matches: 13. Germline V gene data show CDR1 as ENHRY and CDR2 as SYGVKD. This clone was observed a handful of times. Its target is unknown. Staining for CD45RO/CCR7/CD25/CD127/CD95/CD27 allowed sorting of CD4+ naive, central memory, regulatory and stem cell-like memory cells. Each of the sorted populations had a purity greater than 95%. Isolated RNA was reverse transcribed in full, so expressed TCRB transcripts were sequenced. Assay: immunoSEQ multiplex PCR; the TCRdb copy retains only in-frame clones and omits some. The sample consists of fewer than 500,000 clones, approximately 15% of them appearing once. The study, taken as a whole, reports: A cDNA-based sequencing approach could over-represent cells with high TCR expression. Across all four CD4+ subsets, people with type 1 diabetes showed modestly shorter TCRB CDR3s.

The chain combines TRBV10-3 with TRBJ2-1, with TRBD2 matching over 9 bases. The sequenced sample was naive CD4+ T cells from blood. This TCR derives from a man younger than 40 in good health. The CDR3 loop reads CAANRGAGGNNEQFF. In DNA form, the CDR3 reads TGTGCCGCAAACAGGGGAGCGGGGGGAAACAATGAGCAGTTCTTC.